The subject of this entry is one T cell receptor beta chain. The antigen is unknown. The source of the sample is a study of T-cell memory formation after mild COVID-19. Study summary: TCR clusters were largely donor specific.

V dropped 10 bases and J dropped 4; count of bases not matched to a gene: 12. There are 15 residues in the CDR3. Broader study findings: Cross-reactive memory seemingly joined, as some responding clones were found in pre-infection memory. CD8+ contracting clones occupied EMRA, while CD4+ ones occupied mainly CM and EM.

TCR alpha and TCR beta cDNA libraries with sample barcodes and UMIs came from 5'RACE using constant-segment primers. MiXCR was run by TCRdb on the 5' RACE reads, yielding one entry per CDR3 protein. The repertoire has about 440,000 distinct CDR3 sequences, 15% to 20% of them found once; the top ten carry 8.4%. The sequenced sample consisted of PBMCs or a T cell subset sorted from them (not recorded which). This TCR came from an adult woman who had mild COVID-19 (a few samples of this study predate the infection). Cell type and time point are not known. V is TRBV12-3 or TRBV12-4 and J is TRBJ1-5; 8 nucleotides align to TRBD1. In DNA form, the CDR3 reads TGTGCCATCGAACCCAGGGGGCCGGGAAATCAGCCCCAGCATTTT. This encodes CAIEPRGPGNQPQHF.